This T cell receptor (beta chain) was identified during a study of human T cells and chemical hapten exposure. Study information: Largely, small differences in pooled library volume made per-sample TCR yields vary.

TCRdb ran MiXCR on the RACE reads and lists one entry per CDR3 protein. This table holds about 98,000 distinct CDR3 sequences, 10% to 13% found once. Trimming cost V 2 bases and J 5 bases; bases outside gene matches: 13. This CDR3 contains 18 residues. Germline values: CDR1 GTSNPN, CDR2 SVGIG (reference sequence). Regarding time point: pre-sensitization, week 0. Treatment defined: therapeutic diphenylcyclopropenone sensitization with weekly scalp DPC. Blood draws came first, before each patch test. The chain uses TRBV30 and TRBJ2-4, with 12 bases identical to TRBD2. The clonotype originates from a woman aged 60 to 75 with alopecia areata. Some clones in this sample may be carry-over from other donors' samples. Material: whole blood, obtained in connection with sensitization to the hapten diphenylcyclopropenone (DPC). CDR3 sequence: CAWSTGLAGQPRENIQYF. In DNA form, the CDR3 reads TGTGCCTGGAGTACCGGACTAGCGGGGCAGCCTAGGGAAAACATTCAGTACTTC.